Shown below are 14 T cell receptor beta chains from a single sample sequenced in a study of cytomegalovirus exposure and HLA in healthy donors. PCR used 60 Vbeta primers and 13 Jbeta primers. Method: immunoSEQ multiplex PCR; TCRdb's copy keeps in-frame clones and lacks some. This sample carries 100,000 or so clones, over 65% of them seen once, and the ten largest clones take around 5.1%. Sample: PBMCs. Source of these receptors: a female donor in good health and CMV-seropositive.

This chain links TRBV28 with TRBJ2-2; the D is unclear. Germline V gene sequence: CDR1 MDHEN, CDR2 SYDVKM. V was trimmed by 6 bases and J by 6 bases, leaving 14 bases between them. There are 14 residues in the CDR3. The CDR3 is CASSSPVPAGELFF. The CDR3 DNA sequence: TGTGCCAGCAGCTCCCCTGTGCCAGCCGGGGAGCTGTTTTTT.

The chain uses TRBV4-3 and TRBJ2-1; the match to TRBD2 covers 9 bases. CDR3 length equals 15 residues. Trimming cost V 1 base and J 8 bases; bases outside gene matches: 6. Germline V lookup: CDR1 LGHNA, CDR2 YSLEER. In nucleotides, the CDR3 is TGCGCCAGCAGCCAAGCGGCGGGGGGGCCGGATGAGCAGTTCTTC. Translating it yields CASSQAAGGPDEQFF.

The V and J genes are TRBV30 and TRBJ1-2; D perhaps matches TRBD1 (6 bases). V lost 0 bases to trimming and J lost 0 bases, with 8 bases between them. The CDR3 contains 14 residues. Germline V gives CDR1 GTSNPN, CDR2 SVGIG (reference sequence). CDR3 bases: TGTGCCTGGAGTGTACAGGGACCTAACTATGGCTACACCTTC. Its protein product is CAWSVQGPNYGYTF.

CDR3 protein: CASSSGLAPNEQFF. Here the CDR3 DNA reads TGCGCCAGCAGCTCGGGACTAGCTCCCAATGAGCAGTTCTTC. The chain uses TRBV5-1 and TRBJ2-1; 9 nucleotides match TRBD2. The V gene's germline CDR1 is SGHRS and CDR2 YFSETQ. The V gene end was trimmed by 3 bases and the J gene end by 6 bases; junction bases not matched to a gene: 4. The CDR3 is 14 amino acids.

This clone came up a few times. The J gene is TRBJ1-4, the V gene TRBV5-1; tentatively, D is TRBD1 (5 bases). The CDR3 is made up of 16 amino acids. V gave up 3 bases and J gave up 2 bases, with 14 bases separating them. The germline V gene encodes CDR1 SGHRS and CDR2 YFSETQ. The CDR3 DNA follows: TGCGCCAGCAGCTCGAACCAGGGTATCACTAATGAAAAACTGTTTTTT. As protein: CASSSNQGITNEKLFF.

The chain couples TRBV7-2 to TRBJ2-7, with 7 nucleotides matching TRBD1. Germline CDR1 is SGHTA and CDR2 is FQGNSA. V was pared by 2 bases and J by 7 bases, with 11 bases of the junction left unmatched. This CDR3 has 15 residues. CDR3: CASSLTTGAQGEQYF. As DNA, the CDR3 is TGTGCCAGCAGCTTAACAACAGGGGCCCAGGGTGAGCAGTACTTC.

The genes are TRBV7-2 and TRBJ2-7; no reliable D call. The CDR3 is made up of 13 amino acids. The germline V and J ends were trimmed by 4 bases and 4 bases, with 11 bases remaining between them. Germline loops: CDR1 SGHTA, CDR2 FQGNSA. As DNA, the CDR3 is TGTGCCAGCAGCTCCCAGGCGAAATACGAGCAGTACTTC. It translates to CASSSQAKYEQYF.

This clone was recorded a few times. J is TRBJ1-1 and V is TRBV25-1, with TRBD1 identical over 7 bases. The V and J ends lost 6 bases and 0 bases, in that order; junction bases with no gene match: 4. The CDR3 runs 14 residues. Germline V gene sequence: CDR1 MGHDK, CDR2 SYGVNS. The CDR3 bases are TGTGCCAGCAGGGAGACAGGGCTGAACACTGAAGCTTTCTTT. It specifies CASRETGLNTEAFF.

This chain links TRBV5-1 with TRBJ2-7; no clear D gene. Germline V gives CDR1 SGHRS, CDR2 YFSETQ. Trimming cost V 3 bases and J 3 bases, with 4 bases left between them. The CDR3 is 11 amino acids. The CDR3 DNA reads TGCGCCAGCAGCTCGGGCTACGAGCAGTACTTC. Translated, it gives CASSSGYEQYF.

This chain uses TRBV30 with TRBJ1-1; the match to TRBD1 covers 8 bases. J lost 5 bases, V lost 4 bases, and 9 bases had no gene match. CDR3 length: 14 amino acids. In germline, CDR1 is GTSNPN, CDR2 SVGIG (reference sequence). The CDR3 DNA is TGTGCCTGGACAGGGGGCGATTGGAGAACTGAAGCTTTCTTT. This encodes CAWTGGDWRTEAFF.

V gene TRBV30 combines with J gene TRBJ1-5, with D unresolved. Germline V gene data show CDR1 as GTSNPN and CDR2 as SVGIG (reference sequence). Trimming pared 1 base from V and 7 bases from J, leaving 11 bases between. The length of the CDR3 is 13 residues. The CDR3 DNA reads TGTGCCTGGAGTGCGACTCAAAACCAGCCCCAGCATTTT. Translating it yields CAWSATQNQPQHF.

This chain links TRBV5-4 with TRBJ2-7; 9 bases are shared with TRBD1. The CDR3 covers 15 residues. V was pared by 0 bases and J by 1 base, with 2 bases of the junction left unmatched. In germline, CDR1 is SGHNT, CDR2 YYREEE (reference sequence). CDR3: CASSLAGTGSYEQYF. CDR3 nucleotide sequence: TGTGCCAGCAGCTTGGCTGGGACAGGGTCCTACGAGCAGTACTTC.

The V and J genes are TRBV4-3 and TRBJ2-7; D is undetermined. Looked up from germline, CDR1 is LGHNA and CDR2 is YSLEER. The CDR3 has 15 residues. Trimming took off 1 base at V and 3 bases at J, with 13 bases between the two ends. The CDR3 region has the DNA TGCGCCAGCAGCCAAGCTTTCGAGGTTTTCTACGAGCAGTACTTC. Translation gives CASSQAFEVFYEQYF.

This rearrangement joins TRBV5-1 to TRBJ2-1; D unresolved. V was shortened by 4 bases and J by 2 bases, with 4 bases between the two germline ends. The germline gives CDR1 SGHRS, CDR2 YFSETQ. CDR3 length: 12 amino acids. The CDR3 loop is CASSDTYNEQFF. The DNA for the CDR3 is TGCGCCAGCAGCGACACCTACAATGAGCAGTTCTTC.